This T cell receptor (beta chain) was identified in a study of blood T cell repertoires in COVID-19. In the study overall: PBMCs, B-cell-depleted T cells, or T cells were the source of the cDNA or gDNA that made up the material.

This table comes from immunoSEQ multiplex PCR, and its TCRdb copy is limited to in-frame clones, with some not included. This sample yields about 260,000 clones, of which roughly 85% are seen a single time; 8% to 9.5% belongs to the top ten. Trimming shortened V by 4 bases and J by 0 bases, and 14 bases separated the two germline ends. The CDR3 totals 16 residues. The germline CDR1 and CDR2 sequences are SGHRS and YFSETQ. The V and J genes are TRBV5-1 and TRBJ1-3, with TRBD1 as a possible D gene (5 bases). Sequencing used peripheral blood. The TCR originated in a woman between 50 and 59 years old who had recovered from COVID-19. Here the CDR3 reads CASSPRVGGSGNTIYF. The CDR3 DNA sequence: TGCGCCAGCAGCCCTCGGGTCGGGGGCTCTGGAAACACCATATATTTT.